This T cell receptor beta chain was captured in a study of T cell responses to AZD1222 COVID-19 vaccine. Study outcomes and limitations: Recipients of two AZD1222 doses showed rising Spike-specific TCR breadth and depth. Vaccine-associated CD4 TCRs spanned spike, dominant at 160-218 and 743-854. Unmutated regions of variants are reportedly targeted by nearly half of spike-specific TCRs.

Assay: immunoSEQ multiplex PCR; the TCRdb copy retains only in-frame clones and omits some. The table shows 95,000 to 150,000 clones, with more than 85% occurring only once. Note on this clone: Antigen specificity is unknown.

The sequencing here drew on peripheral blood, taken on day 0 of AZD1222 vaccination. The TCR was taken from an adult in good health.

The CDR3: CASSSGENYGYTF. The CDR3 DNA is TGTGCCAGTAGTTCCGGAGAAAACTATGGCTACACCTTC. The chain combines TRBV19 with TRBJ1-2; D is unresolved. Germline assignment: CDR1 LNHDA and CDR2 SQIVND (reference sequence). V gave up 5 bases and J gave up 2 bases, with 9 bases separating them. This CDR3 contains 13 residues.